These T cell receptor beta chains were read from a single sample in a study of T cells and Merkel cell carcinoma outcomes. Here immunoSEQ multiplex PCR was the method, and the copy in TCRdb shows in-frame clones only, minus some. The table shows 13,000 to 15,000 clones, with 80% to 95% occurring only once. The material sequenced was tumor tissue from Merkel cell carcinoma. The receptors stem from a human donor with Merkel cell carcinoma. CDR3s include the opening cysteine and the closing phenylalanine or tryptophan. Fields, in order: J gene, V gene, CDR3 length, D gene, clone size, CDR3 protein, CDR3 DNA. D genes are given only for firm matches. Not all rows give a size; the values are once, few, many and, for expanded clones, a class.

TRBJ2-5	TRBV5-4	15	TRBD2	NA	CASSFTTSGVETQYF	TGTGCCAGCAGCTTCACGACTAGCGGAGTTGAGACCCAGTACTTC
TRBJ2-3	TRBV7-2	13	TRBD1	NA	CASRNTGVDTQYF	TGTGCCAGCAGAAACACAGGGGTAGATACGCAGTATTTT
TRBJ2-3	TRBV7-9	15	TRBD2	NA	CASSRGGLGTDTQYF	TGTGCCAGCAGCCGTGGGGGACTAGGCACAGATACGCAGTATTTT
TRBJ2-7	TRBV9	14	TRBD1	NA	CASSARDRVSEQYF	TGTGCCAGCAGCGCCCGGGACAGGGTGTCCGAGCAGTACTTC
TRBJ2-5	TRBV30	12	NA	NA	CAWSQGWETQYF	TGTGCCTGGAGTCAGGGCTGGGAGACCCAGTACTTC
TRBJ1-4	TRBV19	11	NA	NA	CASSTGEKLFF	TGTGCCAGTAGTACAGGTGAAAAACTGTTTTTT
TRBJ2-5	TRBV7-2	13	TRBD1	NA	CASREGGRETQYF	TGTGCCAGCAGGGAAGGGGGCAGGGAGACCCAGTACTTC
TRBJ1-5	TRBV5-4	14	NA	NA	CASSAGRNNQPQHF	TGTGCCAGCAGCGCAGGACGGAACAATCAGCCCCAGCATTTT
TRBJ1-5	TRBV10-3	13	TRBD1	NA	CAISEAGGQPQHF	TGTGCCATCAGTGAAGCAGGGGGTCAGCCCCAGCATTTT
TRBJ1-4	TRBV30	17	NA	NA	CAWSVRTGAGLVEKLFF	TGTGCCTGGAGTGTAAGAACGGGGGCAGGTTTAGTTGAAAAACTGTTTTTT
TRBJ2-3	TRBV4-3	15	TRBD1	NA	CASSRGQGRTDTQYF	TGCGCCAGCAGCCGCGGACAGGGGAGAACAGATACGCAGTATTTT
TRBJ2-1	TRBV19	16	TRBD2	NA	CASSTVLAGLYNEQFF	TGTGCCAGTAGTACAGTACTAGCGGGACTCTACAATGAGCAGTTCTTC
TRBJ2-1	TRBV5-1	17	NA	NA	CASSLAPPGVAGNEQFF	TGCGCCAGCAGCTTGGCCCCCCCGGGGGTGGCGGGGAATGAGCAGTTCTTC
TRBJ2-7	TRBV9	14	NA	NA	CASSLAQSSYEQYF	TGTGCCAGCAGCCTAGCTCAATCCTCCTACGAGCAGTACTTC
TRBJ1-2	TRBV28	14	NA	NA	CASSSSGTVYGYTF	TGTGCCAGCAGTTCTTCCGGGACGGTCTATGGCTACACCTTC
TRBJ1-1	TRBV10-3	15	TRBD1	NA	CAISELGTGIAEAFF	TGTGCCATCAGTGAGTTAGGGACAGGGATAGCTGAAGCTTTCTTT
TRBJ1-3	TRBV6-7	18	TRBD1	once	CASSYYRGAGGSGNTIYF	TGTGCCAGCAGTTACTACCGCGGGGCAGGGGGCTCTGGAAACACCATATATTTT
TRBJ2-5	TRBV18	13	NA	NA	CASSQAERETQYF	TGTGCCAGCTCCCAAGCGGAGCGGGAGACCCAGTACTTC
TRBJ1-5	TRBV29-1	12	NA	once	CSSRGDVQPQHF	TGCAGCTCCCGGGGGGATGTCCAGCCCCAGCATTTT
TRBJ1-1	TRBV30	13	NA	NA	CAWSPRLDTEAFF	TGTGCCTGGAGCCCGCGTTTGGACACTGAAGCTTTCTTT
TRBJ2-2	TRBV5-1	15	NA	NA	CASSLVGAGTGELFF	TGCGCCAGCAGCTTGGTGGGGGCAGGGACCGGGGAGCTGTTTTTT
TRBJ1-4	TRBV6-6	12	NA	NA	CASSYSWEKLFF	TGTGCCAGCAGTTACTCCTGGGAAAAACTGTTTTTT
TRBJ1-3	TRBV4-2	15	NA	NA	CASSQEGGPGNTIYF	TGTGCCAGCAGCCAAGAAGGGGGGCCTGGAAACACCATATATTTT
TRBJ2-3	TRBV5-1	13	NA	NA	CASSRDHTDTQYF	TGCGCCAGCAGTAGGGACCACACAGATACGCAGTATTTT
TRBJ1-2	TRBV25-1	14	NA	NA	CASSEGSGSRGYTF	TGTGCCAGCAGTGAAGGGTCAGGGTCCCGTGGCTACACCTTC